The subject of this entry is one T cell receptor (beta chain). Its antigen is undetermined. The CDR3 totals 14 residues. V gave up 6 bases and J gave up 5 bases; unmatched junction bases: 4. Per the germline V gene, CDR1 is MDHEN and CDR2 is SYDVKM. The data derive from a study of identical twins. A template switching step contributed a universal primer site, while unique molecular identifiers were present in the cDNA. TCRdb reprocessed the 5' RACE reads via MiXCR and lists one record per CDR3 protein. This sample has nearly 650,000 distinct CDR3 sequences, with under 8.5% found just once. General study points: Partial confounding of zero-insertion analyses by invariant MAIT and iNKT cells was possible.

Another study also made use of these data, one on yellow fever vaccine responses in identical twins.

The chain is built from TRBV28 and TRBJ2-5; 12 nucleotides match TRBD1. The sample taken for sequencing was PBMCs. The receptor's source is a young woman in good health. The chain's CDR3 is CASRGQGAGETQYF. CDR3 sequence (DNA): TGTGCCAGCAGGGGACAGGGGGCCGGGGAGACCCAGTACTTC.